This T cell receptor beta chain stems from a study of blood T cells in healthy people across ages. Sample donors were healthy Caucasian individuals that came from Russia, aged roughly 6 to 100. Then a second PCR, running about 7 to 11 cycles, was carried out with a sample-barcoded 5' primer and a J-beta primer mix. One entry per CDR3 protein results from TCRdb running MiXCR on the 5' RACE reads. The table lists some 1.7 million distinct CDR3 sequences, 28% of them singletons. Trimming removed 10 bases at V and 0 bases at J, with 22 bases between. Germline CDR1 reads SGHKS; CDR2 reads YYEKEE (reference sequence). The CDR3 has 17 residues.

The clonotype comes from a woman aged 25 to 39 in good health. Sample: blood. The V gene is TRBV5-5, the J gene TRBJ2-2, with D maybe TRBD1 (5 bases). In nucleotides, the CDR3 is TGTGCCCCTTCTTGGGGCCGCCCCTTACCGAACACCGGGGAGCTGTTTTTT. It is translated as CAPSWGRPLPNTGELFF.